This entry lists 11 T cell receptor beta chains sequenced from one sample in a study of radiotherapy plus CTLA-4 blockade in lung cancer. Profiled with immunoSEQ multiplex PCR; TCRdb holds only in-frame clones, not every one. Here the sample spans 110,000 or so clones, just under 80% being singletons. Sequencing was performed on peripheral blood, taken from a patient treated with radiotherapy plus ipilimumab. Source of these receptors: a human donor with non-small cell lung cancer who had a partial response to radiotherapy plus ipilimumab.

This chain uses TRBV11-3 with TRBJ2-1; the D gene is possibly TRBD1 (5 bases). The germline gives CDR1 SGHNT, CDR2 YENEEA. The CDR3 is made up of 14 amino acids. V lost 11 bases to trimming and J lost 1 base, with 15 bases between them. Written as DNA, the CDR3 is TGTGCCTCGGCCGCATCAGGGTCCTACAATGAGCAGTTCTTC. Translated, it gives CASAASGSYNEQFF.

This chain connects TRBV4-1 to TRBJ1-2; D ambiguous. Germline CDR1 and CDR2: MGHRA and YSYEKL. V gave up 6 bases and J gave up 3 bases, with 8 bases separating them. This CDR3 is built from 12 residues. The CDR3 bases are TGCGCCAGCAGTCACGAGTACTATGGCTACACCTTC. Amino acid sequence: CASSHEYYGYTF.

The J gene is TRBJ2-7, the V gene TRBV7-9; D uncertain. With 6 bases removed from V and 3 bases from J, the gap between germline ends came to 6 bases. Germline-derived CDR1 and CDR2 are SEHNR and FQNEAQ (reference sequence). This CDR3 contains 11 residues. CDR3 sequence (DNA): TGTGCCAGCAGTCGGTTCTACGAGCAGTACTTC. Its translation: CASSRFYEQYF.

V and J are TRBV5-1 and TRBJ2-3; D ambiguous. Germline V gene sequence: CDR1 SGHRS, CDR2 YFSETQ. Between the trimmed V and J ends, which lost 4 bases and 5 bases, there was a span of 17 bases. The CDR3 extends over 15 amino acids. In DNA form, the CDR3 reads TGCGCCAGCAGCCAAAACCTGTATGCGGAAGATACGCAGTATTTT. Amino acids: CASSQNLYAEDTQYF.

V gene TRBV28 combines with J gene TRBJ2-7; 7 bases match TRBD1. CDR3 length equals 15 residues. With V trimmed by 4 bases and J by 3 bases, 9 bases remained unmatched. Germline V gene sequence: CDR1 MDHEN, CDR2 SYDVKM. For the CDR3, the DNA is TGTGCCAGCAGTTCTGGGACAGCTCAGAGCTACGAGCAGTACTTC. Protein: CASSSGTAQSYEQYF.

The chain couples TRBV7-2 to TRBJ1-2; 9 positions agree with TRBD1. Germline lookup yields CDR1 SGHTA and CDR2 FQGNSA. The V segment lost 7 bases and the J segment 4 bases; nucleotides outside the gene matches: 7. The CDR3 loop spans 14 amino acids. CDR3 protein: CASNRDRVGYGYTF. The DNA of the CDR3 is TGTGCCAGCAACCGGGACAGGGTGGGCTATGGCTACACCTTC.

Only one count was recorded for this clone. CDR3 residues: CASSSNPGTGFNEQFF. CDR3 DNA: TGTGCCAGCAGCTCAAACCCCGGGACAGGGTTCAATGAGCAGTTCTTC. The chain employs TRBV5-5 and TRBJ2-1; 9 positions agree with TRBD1. With V trimmed by 3 bases and J by 6 bases, 10 bases remained unmatched. The CDR3 spans 16 residues. CDR1 and CDR2 from the germline V gene are SGHKS and YYEKEE (reference sequence).

The rearrangement uses TRBV9 and TRBJ1-3; D is perhaps TRBD1 (6 bases). The length of the CDR3 is 14 residues. CDR1 is SGDLS and CDR2 is YYNGEE in the germline V gene. With 0 bases removed from V and 3 bases from J, the gap between germline ends came to 7 bases. For the CDR3, the DNA is TGTGCCAGCAGCGTAGGGACAGTTGGAAACACCATATATTTT. Protein product: CASSVGTVGNTIYF. The full variable domain, with the rest looked up from reference TRBV9 and TRBJ1-3, is DSGVTQTPKHLITATGQRVTLRCSPRSGDLSVYWYQQSLDQGLQFLIQYYNGEERAKGNILERFSAQQFPDLHSELNLSSLELGDSALYFCASSVGTVGNTIYFGEGSWLTVV.

The rearrangement joins TRBV28 to TRBJ2-7, with 11 bases lining up with TRBD2. Germline loops: CDR1 MDHEN, CDR2 SYDVKM. This CDR3 is built from 14 residues. V lost 4 bases to trimming and J lost 5 bases; unmatched junction nucleotides: 4. As DNA, the CDR3 is TGTGCCAGCAGTTCTAGCGGGAGGTATGACGAGCAGTACTTC. Translated, it gives CASSSSGRYDEQYF.

This rearrangement joins TRBV10-1 to TRBJ2-7; the match to TRBD1 covers 11 bases. J gave up 2 bases and V 7 bases, and 7 bases lay outside the gene matches. The CDR3 totals 15 residues. CDR1 WNHNN and CDR2 SYGVQD come from the germline V gene (reference sequence). The CDR3 nucleotides are TGCGCCAGCACCCCGGGGGGACAGGGGGCCTACGAGCAGTACTTC. Its translation: CASTPGGQGAYEQYF.

The chain joins TRBV9 to TRBJ1-3, with D unclear. The CDR3 loop spans 16 amino acids. The germline V gene encodes CDR1 SGDLS and CDR2 YYNGEE. V lost 4 bases and J lost 1, with 15 bases in between. The CDR3 DNA is TGTGCCAGCAGCACTACAACCAGAGTTTCTGGAAACACCATATATTTT. Amino acid sequence: CASSTTTRVSGNTIYF.